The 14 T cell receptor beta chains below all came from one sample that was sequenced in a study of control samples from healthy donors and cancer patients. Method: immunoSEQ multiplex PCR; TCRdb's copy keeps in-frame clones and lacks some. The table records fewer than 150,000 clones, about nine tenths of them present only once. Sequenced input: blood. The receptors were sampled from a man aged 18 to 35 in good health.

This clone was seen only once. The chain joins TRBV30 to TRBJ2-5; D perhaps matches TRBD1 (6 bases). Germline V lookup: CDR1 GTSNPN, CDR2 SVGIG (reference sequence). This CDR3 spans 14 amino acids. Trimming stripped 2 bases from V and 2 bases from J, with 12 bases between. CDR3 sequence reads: CAWSLGQGQETQYF. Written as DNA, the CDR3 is TGTGCCTGGAGTTTGGGGCAGGGGCAAGAGACCCAGTACTTC. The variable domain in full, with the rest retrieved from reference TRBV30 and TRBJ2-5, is SQTIHQWPATLVQPVGSPLSLECTVEGTSNPNLYWYRQAAGRGLQLLFYSVGIGQISSEVPQNLSASRPQDRQFILSSKKLLLSDSGFYLCAWSLGQGQETQYFGPGTRLLVL.

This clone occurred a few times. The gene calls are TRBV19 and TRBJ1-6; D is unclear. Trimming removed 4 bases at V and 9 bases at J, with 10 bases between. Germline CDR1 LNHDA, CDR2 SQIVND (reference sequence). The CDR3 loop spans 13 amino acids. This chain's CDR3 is CASSTGNGSPLHF. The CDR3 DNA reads TGTGCCAGTAGTACGGGGAATGGTTCACCCCTCCACTTT. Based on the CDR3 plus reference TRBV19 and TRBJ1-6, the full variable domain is DGGITQSPKYLFRKEGQNVTLSCEQNLNHDAMYWYRQDPGQGLRLIYYSQIVNDFQKGDIAEGYSVSREKKESFPLTVTSAQKNPTAFYLCASSTGNGSPLHFGNGTRLTVT.

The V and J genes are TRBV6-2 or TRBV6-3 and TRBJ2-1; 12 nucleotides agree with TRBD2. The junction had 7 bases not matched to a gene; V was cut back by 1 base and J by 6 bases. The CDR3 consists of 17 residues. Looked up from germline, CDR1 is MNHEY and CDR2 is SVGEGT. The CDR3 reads CASSYFRLAGVSNEQFF. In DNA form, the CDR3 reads TGTGCCAGCAGTTACTTTAGACTAGCGGGAGTATCCAATGAGCAGTTCTTC.

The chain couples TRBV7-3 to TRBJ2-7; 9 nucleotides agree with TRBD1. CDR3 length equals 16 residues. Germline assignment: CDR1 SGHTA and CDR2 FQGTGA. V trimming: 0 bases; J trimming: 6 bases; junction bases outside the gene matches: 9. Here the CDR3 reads CASSLTGMDRGSEQYF. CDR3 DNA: TGTGCCAGCAGCTTAACGGGGATGGACAGGGGAAGCGAGCAGTACTTC.

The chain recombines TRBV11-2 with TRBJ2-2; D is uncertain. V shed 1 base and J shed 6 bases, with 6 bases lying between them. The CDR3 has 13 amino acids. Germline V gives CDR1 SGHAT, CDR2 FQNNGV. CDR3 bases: TGTGCCAGCAGCTTAGTTCTTGCCGGGGAGCTGTTTTTT. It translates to CASSLVLAGELFF.

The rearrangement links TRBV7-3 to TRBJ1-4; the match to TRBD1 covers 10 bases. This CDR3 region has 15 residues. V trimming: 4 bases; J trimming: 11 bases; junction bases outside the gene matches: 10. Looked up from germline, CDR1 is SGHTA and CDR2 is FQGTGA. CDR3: CASSSFPDRGQKLFF. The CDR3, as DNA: TGTGCCAGCAGCTCCTTCCCTGACAGGGGGCAGAAACTGTTTTTT. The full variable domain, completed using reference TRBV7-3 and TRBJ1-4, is GAGVSQTPSNKVTEKGKYVELRCDPISGHTALYWYRQSLGQGPEFLIYFQGTGAADDSGLPNDRFFAVRPEGSVSTLKIQRTERGDSAVYLCASSSFPDRGQKLFFGSGTQLSVL.

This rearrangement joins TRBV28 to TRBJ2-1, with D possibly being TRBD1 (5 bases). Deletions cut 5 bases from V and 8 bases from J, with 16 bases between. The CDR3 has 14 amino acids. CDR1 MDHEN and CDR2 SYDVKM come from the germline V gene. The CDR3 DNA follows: TGTGCCAGCAGTCTCAGGGTTCGGTTCGATGAGCAGTTCTTC. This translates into CASSLRVRFDEQFF.

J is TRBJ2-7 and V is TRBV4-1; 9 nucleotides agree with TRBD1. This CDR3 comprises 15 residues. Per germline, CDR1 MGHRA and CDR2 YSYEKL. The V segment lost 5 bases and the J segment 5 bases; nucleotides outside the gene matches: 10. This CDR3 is CASSSPGQGVHEQYF. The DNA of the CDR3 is TGCGCCAGCAGCTCTCCGGGACAGGGTGTCCACGAGCAGTACTTC.

CDR3 sequence: CASSLSILPNQPQHF. The CDR3 region has the DNA TGTGCCAGCAGTTTATCTATACTACCCAATCAGCCCCAGCATTTT. The genes are TRBV27 and TRBJ1-5; D ambiguous. In germline, CDR1 is MNHEY, CDR2 SMNVEV (reference sequence). The CDR3 covers 15 residues. V was trimmed by 0 bases and J by 3 bases, leaving 9 bases between them.

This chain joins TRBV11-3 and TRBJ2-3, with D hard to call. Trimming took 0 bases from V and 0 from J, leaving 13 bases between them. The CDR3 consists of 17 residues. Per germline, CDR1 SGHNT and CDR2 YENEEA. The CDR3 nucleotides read TGTGCCAGCAGCTTAGATGTAGATTCGGGCAGCACAGATACGCAGTATTTT. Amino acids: CASSLDVDSGSTDTQYF.

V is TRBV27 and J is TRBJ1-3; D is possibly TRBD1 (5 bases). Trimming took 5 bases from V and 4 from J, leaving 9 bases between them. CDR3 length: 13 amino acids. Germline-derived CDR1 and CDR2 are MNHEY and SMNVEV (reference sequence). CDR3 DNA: TGTGCCAGCAGTGCTCGACAGGGAAACACCATATATTTT. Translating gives CASSARQGNTIYF.

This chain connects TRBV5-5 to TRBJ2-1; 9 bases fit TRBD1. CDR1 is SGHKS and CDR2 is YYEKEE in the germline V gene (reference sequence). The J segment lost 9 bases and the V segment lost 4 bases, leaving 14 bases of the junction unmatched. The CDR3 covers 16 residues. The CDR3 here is CASSRTGALPSGEQFF. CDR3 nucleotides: TGTGCCAGCAGCAGGACAGGGGCCCTACCGAGTGGTGAGCAGTTCTTC.

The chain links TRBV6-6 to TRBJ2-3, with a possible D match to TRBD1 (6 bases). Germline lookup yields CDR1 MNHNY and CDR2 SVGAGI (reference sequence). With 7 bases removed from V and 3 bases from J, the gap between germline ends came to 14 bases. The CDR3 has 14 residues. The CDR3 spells CASTPQGGTDTQYF. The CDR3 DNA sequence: TGTGCCAGCACCCCACAGGGTGGGACAGATACGCAGTATTTT.

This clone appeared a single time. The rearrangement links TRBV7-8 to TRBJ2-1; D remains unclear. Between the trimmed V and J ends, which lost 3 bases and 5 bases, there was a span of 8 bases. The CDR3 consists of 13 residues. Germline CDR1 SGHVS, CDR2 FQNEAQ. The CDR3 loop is CASSFGRNNEQFF. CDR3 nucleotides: TGTGCCAGCAGCTTCGGGCGAAACAATGAGCAGTTCTTC.